This T cell receptor beta chain derives from a study of shared clonotypes between healthy human individuals. Concerning this clone itself: Its antigen is unknown.

The study's findings and limits: A few donors showed sharing of around 5% of naive CD4 clonotypes.

This table comes from immunoSEQ multiplex PCR, and its TCRdb copy is limited to in-frame clones, with some not included. This sample carries around 1.9 million clones, under 95% of them seen once, and the ten largest clones take more than 1.5%. CD45RO negativity and positive selection for CCR7 defined naive CD8 cells, a population that excluded terminally differentiated effector memory CD45RA+ cells. There were only Caucasian adults among the donors, and all lived in Nashville, Tennessee. The source of this sequence is a man between 18 and 35 years old in good health. Some clones in this sample may be carry-over from other donors' samples. Sample: naive CD8+ T cells from PBMCs.

In DNA form, the CDR3 reads TGTGCCAGCAGCTTAGTGTCTAGAGTGCCCTACAATGAGCAGTTCTTC. It translates to CASSLVSRVPYNEQFF. The rearrangement links TRBV11-2 to TRBJ2-1; D gene unclear. The CDR3 length is 16 residues. Germline lookup yields CDR1 SGHAT and CDR2 FQNNGV. The germline V and J ends were trimmed by 1 base and 2 bases, with 12 bases remaining between them.